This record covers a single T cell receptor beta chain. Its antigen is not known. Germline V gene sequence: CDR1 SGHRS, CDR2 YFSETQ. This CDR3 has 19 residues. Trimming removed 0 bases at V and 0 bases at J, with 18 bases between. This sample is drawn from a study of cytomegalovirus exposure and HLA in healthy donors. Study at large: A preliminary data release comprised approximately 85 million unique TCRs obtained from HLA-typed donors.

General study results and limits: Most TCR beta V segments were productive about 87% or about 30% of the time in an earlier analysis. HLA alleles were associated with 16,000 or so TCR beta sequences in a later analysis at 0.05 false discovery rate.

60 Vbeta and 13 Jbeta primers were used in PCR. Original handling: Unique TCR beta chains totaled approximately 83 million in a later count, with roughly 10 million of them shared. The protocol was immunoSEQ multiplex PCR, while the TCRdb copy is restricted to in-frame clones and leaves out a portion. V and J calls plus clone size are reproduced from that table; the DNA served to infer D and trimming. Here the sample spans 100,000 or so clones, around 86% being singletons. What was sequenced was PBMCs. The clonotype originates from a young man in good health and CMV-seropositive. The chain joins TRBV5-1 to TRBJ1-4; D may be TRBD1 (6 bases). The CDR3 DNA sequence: TGCGCCAGCAGCTTGGGAGGTGGGGGCGGACCCCCAACTAATGAAAAACTGTTTTTT. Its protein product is CASSLGGGGGPPTNEKLFF. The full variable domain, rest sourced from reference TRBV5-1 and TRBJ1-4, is KAGVTQTPRYLIKTRGQQVTLSCSPISGHRSVSWYQQTPGQGLQFLFEYFSETQRNKGNFPGRFSGRQFSNSRSEMNVSTLELGDSALYLCASSLGGGGGPPTNEKLFFGSGTQLSVL.